These 22 T cell receptor beta chains came from one sample sequenced in a study of beta chain features in type 1 diabetes. Every isolated RNA sample was fully reverse transcribed, so sequencing captured expressed TCRB transcripts. Sequencing was performed with immunoSEQ multiplex PCR; in TCRdb, only in-frame clones are kept and a portion is missing. The sample shows about 130,000 clones, about 10% of them seen only once. The sample consisted of central memory CD4+ T cells from blood. Every receptor here comes from a man aged 18 to 30 in good health.

The chain carries TRBV19 and TRBJ1-2; TRBD1 aligns across 7 bases. V trimming: 6 bases; J trimming: 4 bases; junction bases outside the gene matches: 8. The CDR3 has 14 residues. Germline V gene data show CDR1 as LNHDA and CDR2 as SQIVND (reference sequence). CDR3 nucleotides: TGTGCCAGTAGCCTAAGACAGGGCGGCTATGGCTACACCTTC. This translates into CASSLRQGGYGYTF.

This clone was recorded at least ten times. CDR3 DNA: TGTGCCAGCAGTGATCCGGGACAACCGAAAGAGACCCAGTACTTC. This sequence encodes CASSDPGQPKETQYF. V gene TRBV25-1 combines with J gene TRBJ2-5; the D gene is possibly TRBD1 (6 bases). The CDR3 is 15 amino acids. Germline V CDR1 and CDR2: MGHDK, SYGVNS. V dropped 3 bases and J dropped 3 bases, with 14 bases sitting between them.

This clone turned up a few times. This chain joins TRBV9 and TRBJ2-5, with TRBD2 identical over 11 bases. V was pared by 3 bases and J by 2 bases, with 12 bases of the junction left unmatched. There are 18 residues in the CDR3. Germline-derived CDR1 and CDR2 are SGDLS and YYNGEE. In DNA form, the CDR3 reads TGTGCCAGCAGCGCCCGGACTAGCGGGCGGAAGTCTCAAGAGACCCAGTACTTC. Translated: CASSARTSGRKSQETQYF.

The chain is built from TRBV6-5 and TRBJ1-6; 7 nucleotides match TRBD1. CDR1 and CDR2 (germline): MNHEY, SVGAGI. The ends lost 0 bases at V and 5 bases at J; junction bases unmatched: 4. This CDR3 spans 16 amino acids. The CDR3, as DNA: TGTGCCAGCAGTTACTCGGGACAGCGGGATAATTCACCCCTCCACTTT. Translating gives CASSYSGQRDNSPLHF.

In this sample, this clone turned up a few times. The CDR3 coding sequence is TGTGCCAGCAGCGACCCCGGGACAGGGGTAATCGAGCAGTACTTC. Encoded protein: CASSDPGTGVIEQYF. The V call is TRBV7-6, the J call TRBJ2-7; 10 bases match TRBD1. Trimming removed 5 bases from V and 6 bases from J; junction bases left unmatched: 10. Per the germline V gene, CDR1 is SGHVS and CDR2 is FNYEAQ. The CDR3 spans 15 residues.

This clone was counted between two and nine times. This chain links TRBV5-1 with TRBJ2-1; D remains unclear. Germline V gives CDR1 SGHRS, CDR2 YFSETQ. V lost 4 bases and J 6 bases, leaving 14 bases between the germline ends. The CDR3 runs to 14 residues. CDR3 nucleotide sequence: TGCGCCAGCAGCGAAGACAACAACCTCAATGAGCAGTTCTTC. As protein: CASSEDNNLNEQFF.

This clone has a handful of counts. This chain links TRBV21-1 with TRBJ1-4; TRBD1 is the table's D call, not checked against the DNA. TRBV21-1 is termed a pseudogene. CDR3 length equals 16 residues. CDR3 nucleotides: TGTGCCAGCAGCACTCCACCCAGGGGGCTTGGTGAAAAACTGTTTTTT. This translates into CASSTPPRGLGEKLFF.

This clone appeared once. This chain uses TRBV4-2 with TRBJ2-2; D gene ambiguous. Trimming cost V 2 bases and J 5 bases, with 3 bases left between them. The germline gives CDR1 LGHNA, CDR2 YNFKEQ. The CDR3 spans 12 residues. This CDR3 reads CASSQRTGELFF. CDR3 coding DNA: TGTGCCAGCAGCCAACGGACCGGGGAGCTGTTTTTT.

The chain couples TRBV13 to TRBJ2-5; 7 bases line up with TRBD1. Per germline, CDR1 PRHDT and CDR2 FYEKMQ (reference sequence). V shed 5 bases and J 4 bases; nucleotides not matched to a gene: 10. The CDR3 runs to 15 residues. The CDR3 region is CASSGAEAGGETQYF. DNA of the CDR3: TGTGCCAGCAGCGGAGCCGAGGCAGGGGGAGAGACCCAGTACTTC.

This chain uses TRBV5-1 with TRBJ1-2; D uncertain. The CDR3 runs 11 residues. Trimming removed 4 bases from V and 2 bases from J, with 3 bases in between. Germline V gene sequence: CDR1 SGHRS, CDR2 YFSETQ. For the CDR3, the DNA is TGCGCCAGCAGCGCGAACTATGGCTACACCTTC. Its protein product is CASSANYGYTF.

This clone was observed many times. The identical CDR3 is also encoded by other nucleotide sequences in the sample. The chain has TRBV30 and TRBJ1-4, with TRBD1 matching over 8 bases. The CDR3 has 14 residues. J gave up 6 bases and V 2 bases, and 5 bases lay outside the gene matches. CDR1 GTSNPN and CDR2 SVGIG come from the germline V gene (reference sequence). CDR3 coding DNA: TGTGCCTGGAGTTCCGACAGGGGCTATGAAAAACTGTTTTTT. This sequence encodes CAWSSDRGYEKLFF.

The chain couples TRBV6-6 to TRBJ1-5; 8 bases fit TRBD1. V gave up 6 bases and J gave up 1 base; unmatched junction bases: 8. Germline CDR1 is MNHNY and CDR2 is SVGAGI (reference sequence). The CDR3 totals 16 residues. CDR3 bases: TGTGCCAGCAGGGGAATGGGACAGGCAAGCAATCAGCCCCAGCATTTT. Residues: CASRGMGQASNQPQHF.

This chain uses TRBV28 with TRBJ2-7, with 8 bases lining up with TRBD2. There are 15 residues in the CDR3. Germline-derived CDR1 and CDR2 are MDHEN and SYDVKM. V shed 7 bases, J shed 0 bases, and the junction held 8 bases outside the gene matches. CDR3 nucleotides: TGTGCCAGCACTGTCAGCGGGGGCCTCTCCTACGAGCAGTACTTC. Protein product: CASTVSGGLSYEQYF.

This clone has just a few counts. This chain links TRBV7-2 with TRBJ2-7, with TRBD1 as a possible D gene (7 bases). The V gene's germline CDR1 is SGHTA and CDR2 FQGNSA. V was clipped by 5 bases and J by 0 bases, with 14 bases between them. The CDR3 loop spans 15 amino acids. CDR3 loop: CASSVTGDFSYEQYF. CDR3 bases: TGTGCCAGCAGCGTTACAGGGGACTTCTCCTACGAGCAGTACTTC.

The chain is built from TRBV5-1 and TRBJ1-3; 8 nucleotides line up with TRBD1. V was pared by 4 bases and J by 0 bases, with 3 bases of the junction left unmatched. Germline V gene lookup returns CDR1 SGHRS and CDR2 YFSETQ. The CDR3 contains 15 residues. CDR3 sequence (DNA): TGCGCCAGCAGCCCGACAGGGGACTCTGGAAACACCATATATTTT. Its protein product is CASSPTGDSGNTIYF.

The V call is TRBV11-2, the J call TRBJ2-3; 10 bases fit TRBD2. CDR1 is SGHAT, CDR2 FQNNGV, per germline. V trimming: 5 bases; J trimming: 4 bases; junction bases outside the gene matches: 9. The CDR3 length is 16 residues. The CDR3 loop reads CASSPPGTSAPDTQYF. The CDR3 region has the DNA TGTGCCAGCAGCCCCCCAGGGACTAGCGCACCAGATACGCAGTATTTT.

A few counts support this clone. The chain is built from TRBV6-5 and TRBJ2-3, with 7 bases matching TRBD2. After removal of 6 bases from V and 8 bases from J, the junction contained 11 bases not matched to a gene. This CDR3 has 14 amino acids. Germline V gene sequence: CDR1 MNHEY, CDR2 SVGAGI. CDR3 sequence: CASRPLSGLVTQYF. In DNA form, the CDR3 reads TGTGCCAGCAGGCCTCTTAGCGGGCTTGTTACGCAGTATTTT.

The V call is TRBV30, the J call TRBJ1-6, with TRBD1 matching 7 bases. This CDR3 has 14 residues. J was trimmed by 7 bases and V by 1 base; bases with no gene match: 4. The germline V gene has CDR1 GTSNPN and CDR2 SVGIG (reference sequence). The CDR3 nucleotides are TGTGCCTGGAGTGGGGGACAGTTCAATTCACCCCTCCACTTT. It encodes CAWSGGQFNSPLHF.

This clone was seen ten or more times. This chain connects TRBV30 to TRBJ2-3; the D gene is possibly TRBD2 (5 bases). The CDR3 is 13 amino acids. V lost 4 bases, J lost 2 bases, and 10 bases lay in between. Germline CDR1 reads GTSNPN; CDR2 reads SVGIG (reference sequence). Written as DNA, the CDR3 is TGTGCCTGGACCACGGGGTCCACAGATACGCAGTATTTT. Translating gives CAWTTGSTDTQYF.

In its sample, this clone was seen many times. This chain links TRBV5-1 with TRBJ1-2; TRBD1 might be the D (5 bases). Germline assignment: CDR1 SGHRS and CDR2 YFSETQ. Trimming took off 4 bases at V and 2 bases at J, with 15 bases between the two ends. This CDR3 has 15 amino acids. CDR3: CASSPGADANYGYTF. CDR3 nucleotide sequence: TGCGCCAGCAGCCCTGGGGCCGATGCAAACTATGGCTACACCTTC.

In this sample, this clone turned up a few times. This chain uses TRBV5-1 with TRBJ1-2; a possible D gene is TRBD1 (5 bases). The V end was cut by 0 bases, the J end by 8 bases, with 14 bases between. This CDR3 spans 14 amino acids. Germline CDR1 is SGHRS and CDR2 is YFSETQ. DNA for the CDR3: TGCGCCAGCAGCTTGGCCGGGGGGGGTCGGGGCTACACCTTC. Amino acids: CASSLAGGGRGYTF.

This clone was found a few times. The chain is built from TRBV7-2 and TRBJ1-5; 7 bases line up with TRBD1. Germline V gene sequence: CDR1 SGHTA, CDR2 FQGNSA. The trim removed 3 bases at V and 6 bases at J, leaving 5 bases unmatched. CDR3 length: 14 amino acids. CDR3 residues: CASSLRQGTQPQHF. As DNA, the CDR3 is TGTGCCAGCAGCTTGCGACAGGGAACTCAGCCCCAGCATTTT.